A selection of T cell receptor beta chains follows, all from one sample in a study of cytomegalovirus exposure and HLA in healthy donors. Sequenced by immunoSEQ multiplex PCR; TCRdb stores in-frame clones only, minus some. Of under 150,000 clones listed, more than 65% were seen once; the top ten hold less than 3%. Sequenced sample: PBMCs. The receptors stem from a man aged 45-60 years in good health and CMV-seronegative. Both conserved end residues are part of each CDR3. Each record gives: D gene, clone size, V gene, J gene, CDR3 DNA, CDR3 protein. The D gene is left open where the match is weak. Some rows have no size entry. The others give once, few or many, or a class for an expanded clone.

>TRBD1|.|TRBV29-1|TRBJ2-4
TGCAGCGTCTTAGGGGGCGTAACGGACATTCAGTACTTC
CSVLGGVTDIQYF
>TRBD1|few|TRBV29-1|TRBJ2-7
TGCAGCGTTGTAGGGACAGGGCATGACTCAGGCTACGAGCAGTACTTC
CSVVGTGHDSGYEQYF
>.|.|TRBV11-2|TRBJ2-7
TGTGCCAGCAGCTTAGATCCTAGCCACGAGCAGTACTTC
CASSLDPSHEQYF
>.|once|TRBV5-1|TRBJ2-3
TGCGCCAGCAGAGATACCCGCCCACAGGGTGATACGCAGTATTTT
CASRDTRPQGDTQYF
>TRBD2|.|TRBV7-9|TRBJ2-1
TGTGCCAGCAGCGTCGGGACTAGCGGGGACAATGAGCAGTTCTTC
CASSVGTSGDNEQFF
>.|.|TRBV4-2|TRBJ2-1
TGTGCCAGCAGCCAAGAAGGTGACACGAGCTCCTACAATGAGCAGTTCTTC
CASSQEGDTSSYNEQFF
>.|.|TRBV4-3|TRBJ2-1
TGCGCCAGCAGCCAAGCCTCCGCGGATCTATACAATGAGCAGTTCTTC
CASSQASADLYNEQFF
>TRBD2|.|TRBV6-1|TRBJ2-5
TGTGCCAGCAGGGAAGCGGGGGGATTTCAAGAGACCCAGTACTTC
CASREAGGFQETQYF
>.|.|TRBV5-5|TRBJ1-6
TGTGCCAGCAGCTTTGACAGCCTGAATTCACCCCTCCACTTT
CASSFDSLNSPLHF
>.|.|TRBV5-4|TRBJ2-6
TGTGCCAGCAGCCCGGGAGCTGGGGCCAACGTCCTGACTTTC
CASSPGAGANVLTF
>TRBD1|.|TRBV18|TRBJ1-2
TGTGCCAGCTCACCTACAGGGGAGGTTGGCTACACCTTC
CASSPTGEVGYTF
>TRBD1|few|TRBV5-6|TRBJ1-4
TGTGCCAGCAGCTTCGGGACAGGGCATCAAAAACTGTTTTTT
CASSFGTGHQKLFF
>TRBD1|.|TRBV10-3|TRBJ1-5
TGTGCCATCAGTGGAACAGGGGACAATCAGCCCCAGCATTTT
CAISGTGDNQPQHF
>TRBD2|.|TRBV15|TRBJ2-1
TGTGCCACCAGCAGGGCGGGGCGGGGGGCCACGGATGAGCAGTTCTTC
CATSRAGRGATDEQFF
>.|.|TRBV4-1|TRBJ2-3
TGCGCCAGCAGCCCTAAACAGGGACACACAGATACGCAGTATTTT
CASSPKQGHTDTQYF
>.|.|TRBV19|TRBJ1-5
TGTGCCAGTAGTCTCCGGTATAGCAATCAGCCCCAGCATTTT
CASSLRYSNQPQHF
>TRBD1|.|TRBV7-2|TRBJ2-5
TGTGCCAGCAGCCGACCCACAGGGGGCGTGGAGACCCAGTACTTC
CASSRPTGGVETQYF
>TRBD1|few|TRBV13|TRBJ1-2
TGTGCCAGCAGCCTCGGGACAGGTCGAGGCTACACCTTC
CASSLGTGRGYTF
>TRBD1|few|TRBV15|TRBJ1-5
TGTGCCACCAGCAGGCGGGACAGTAGCCAGCATTTT
CATSRRDSSQHF
>.|.|TRBV30|TRBJ2-1
TGTGCCTGGAAAAAGGAGAGCTCCTACAATGAGCAGTTCTTC
CAWKKESSYNEQFF
>TRBD2|once|TRBV5-1|TRBJ2-3
TGCGCCAGCAGCGCGCTCCCGGGGCGGGGGGGCCGGACAGATACGCAGTATTTT
CASSALPGRGGRTDTQYF
>TRBD2|.|TRBV2|TRBJ2-1
TGTGCCAGCACCGAACTTCGGGCGGGGGGGCTTTCCCTTTACAATGAGCAGTTCTTC
CASTELRAGGLSLYNEQFF
>.|.|TRBV27|TRBJ2-1
TGTGCCAGCAGTTTAGGCCCCAAAGGGGGAAAGTTCTTC
CASSLGPKGGKFF
>.|.|TRBV7-8|TRBJ2-2
TGTGCCAGCAGACGTGTAGCCCCGAACACCGGGGAGCTGTTTTTT
CASRRVAPNTGELFF
>.|.|TRBV7-9|TRBJ1-1
TGTGCCAGCAGCTCTCCGGGCGTGGAGGTGTGGAACACTGAAGCTTTCTTT
CASSSPGVEVWNTEAFF
>TRBD1|.|TRBV19|TRBJ1-6
TGTGCCAGTAGGGACAGGGGACAGTTAAGTAATTCACCCCTCCACTTT
CASRDRGQLSNSPLHF
>TRBD2|.|TRBV10-3|TRBJ2-5
TGTGCCATCAGTGAGTCGATGATAGCGGGGGCCCAAGAGACCCAGTACTTC
CAISESMIAGAQETQYF
>TRBD1|.|TRBV5-1|TRBJ2-7
TGCGCCAGCAGCGGCCGACAGGGGCCCTCCTACGAGCAGTACTTC
CASSGRQGPSYEQYF